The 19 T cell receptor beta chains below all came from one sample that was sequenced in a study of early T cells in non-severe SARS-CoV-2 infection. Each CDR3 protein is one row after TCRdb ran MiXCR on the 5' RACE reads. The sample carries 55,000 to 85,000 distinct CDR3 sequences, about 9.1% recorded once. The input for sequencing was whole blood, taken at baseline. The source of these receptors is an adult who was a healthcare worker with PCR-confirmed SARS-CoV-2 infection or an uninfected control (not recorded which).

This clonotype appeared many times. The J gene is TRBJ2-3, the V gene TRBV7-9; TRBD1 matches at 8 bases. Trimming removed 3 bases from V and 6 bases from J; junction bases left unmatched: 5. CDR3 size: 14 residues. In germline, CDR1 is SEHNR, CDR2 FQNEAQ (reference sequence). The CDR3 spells CASSLTGDFDTQYF. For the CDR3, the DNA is TGTGCCAGCAGCTTGACAGGGGATTTCGATACGCAGTATTTT.

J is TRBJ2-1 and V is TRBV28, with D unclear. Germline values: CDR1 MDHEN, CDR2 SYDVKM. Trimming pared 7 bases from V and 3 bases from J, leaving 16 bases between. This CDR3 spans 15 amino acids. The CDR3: CASTPPSTFYNEQFF. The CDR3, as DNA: TGTGCCAGCACCCCCCCGTCTACATTCTACAATGAGCAGTTCTTC.

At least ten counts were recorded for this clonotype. CDR3: CASIPGPGSEAFF. As DNA, the CDR3 is TGTGCCAGCATCCCAGGCCCCGGTTCTGAAGCTTTCTTT. The rearrangement joins TRBV12-3 or TRBV12-4 to TRBJ1-1; D ambiguous. Trimming cost V 7 bases and J 6 bases, with 15 bases left between them. There are 13 residues in the CDR3.

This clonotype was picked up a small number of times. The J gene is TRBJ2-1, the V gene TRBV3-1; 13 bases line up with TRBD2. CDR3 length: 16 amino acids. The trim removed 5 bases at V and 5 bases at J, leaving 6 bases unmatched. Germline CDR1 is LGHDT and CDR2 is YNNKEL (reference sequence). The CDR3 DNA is TGTGCCAGCAGCGCCCGGACTAGCGGGGGTAACAATGAGCAGTTCTTC. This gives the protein CASSARTSGGNNEQFF.

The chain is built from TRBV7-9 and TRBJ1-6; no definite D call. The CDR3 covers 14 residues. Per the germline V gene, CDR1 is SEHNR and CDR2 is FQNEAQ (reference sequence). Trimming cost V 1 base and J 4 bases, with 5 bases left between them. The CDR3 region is CASSLDSYNSPLHF. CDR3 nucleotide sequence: TGTGCCAGCAGCTTAGACAGTTATAATTCACCCCTCCACTTT.

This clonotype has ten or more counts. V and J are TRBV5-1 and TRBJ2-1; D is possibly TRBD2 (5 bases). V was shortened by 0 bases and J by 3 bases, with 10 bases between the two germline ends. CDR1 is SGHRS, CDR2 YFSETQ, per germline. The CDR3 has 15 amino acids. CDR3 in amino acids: CASSLARRDYNEQFF. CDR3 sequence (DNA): TGCGCCAGCAGCTTGGCCCGACGGGACTACAATGAGCAGTTCTTC.

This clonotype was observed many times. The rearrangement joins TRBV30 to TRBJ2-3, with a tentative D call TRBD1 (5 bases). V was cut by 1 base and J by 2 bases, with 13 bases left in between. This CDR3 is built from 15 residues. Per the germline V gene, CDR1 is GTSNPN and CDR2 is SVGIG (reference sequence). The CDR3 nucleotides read TGTGCCTGGAGTGGGGGCCAGGACCTCACAGATACGCAGTATTTT. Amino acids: CAWSGGQDLTDTQYF.

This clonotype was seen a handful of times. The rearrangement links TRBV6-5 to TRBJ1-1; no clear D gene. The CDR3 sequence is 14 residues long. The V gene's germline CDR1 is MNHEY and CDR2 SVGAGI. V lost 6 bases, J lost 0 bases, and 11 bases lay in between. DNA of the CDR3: TGTGCCAGCAGACACCGCGACGTGAACACTGAAGCTTTCTTT. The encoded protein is CASRHRDVNTEAFF.

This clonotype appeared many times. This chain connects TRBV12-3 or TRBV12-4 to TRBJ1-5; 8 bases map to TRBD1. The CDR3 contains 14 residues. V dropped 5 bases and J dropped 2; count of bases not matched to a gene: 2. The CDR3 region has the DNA TGTGCCAGCAGTCAACAGGGGGGCAATCAGCCCCAGCATTTT. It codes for CASSQQGGNQPQHF.

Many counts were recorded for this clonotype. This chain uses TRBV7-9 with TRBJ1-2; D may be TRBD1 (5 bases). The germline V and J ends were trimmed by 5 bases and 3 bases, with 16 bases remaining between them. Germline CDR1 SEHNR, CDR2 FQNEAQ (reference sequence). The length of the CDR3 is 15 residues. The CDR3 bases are TGTGCCAGCAGCCCGGTCATCGGGGCCGACTATGGCTACACCTTC. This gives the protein CASSPVIGADYGYTF.

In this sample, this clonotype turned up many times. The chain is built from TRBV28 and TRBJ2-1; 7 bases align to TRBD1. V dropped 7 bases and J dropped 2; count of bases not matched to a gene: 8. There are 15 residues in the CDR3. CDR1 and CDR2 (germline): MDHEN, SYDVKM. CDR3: CASNTQGSTYNEQFF. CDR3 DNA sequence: TGTGCCAGCAACACACAGGGGAGCACCTACAATGAGCAGTTCTTC.

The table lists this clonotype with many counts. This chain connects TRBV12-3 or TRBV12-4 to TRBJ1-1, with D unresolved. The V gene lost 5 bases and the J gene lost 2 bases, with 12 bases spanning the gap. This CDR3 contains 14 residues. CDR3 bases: TGTGCCAGCAGTGTCTTTGGAGGTAACACTGAAGCTTTCTTT. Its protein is CASSVFGGNTEAFF.

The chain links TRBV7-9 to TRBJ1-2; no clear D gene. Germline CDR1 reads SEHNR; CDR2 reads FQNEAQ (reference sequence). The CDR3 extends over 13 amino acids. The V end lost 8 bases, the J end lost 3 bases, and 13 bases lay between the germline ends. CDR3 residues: CASRGGWDYGYTF. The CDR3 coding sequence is TGTGCCAGCCGGGGAGGTTGGGACTATGGCTACACCTTC. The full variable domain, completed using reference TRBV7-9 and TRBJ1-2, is DTGVSQNPRHKITKRGQNVTFRCDPISEHNRLYWYRQTLGQGPEFLTYFQNEAQLEKSRLLSDRFSAERPKGSFSTLEIQRTEQGDSAMYLCASRGGWDYGYTFGSGTRLTVV.

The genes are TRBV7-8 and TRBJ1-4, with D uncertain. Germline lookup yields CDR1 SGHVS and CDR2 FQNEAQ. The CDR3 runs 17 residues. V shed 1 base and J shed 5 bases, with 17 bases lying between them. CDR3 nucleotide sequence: TGTGCCAGCAGCTTAGTACTGACTAGTCAGAAAAATGAAAAACTGTTTTTT. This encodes CASSLVLTSQKNEKLFF.

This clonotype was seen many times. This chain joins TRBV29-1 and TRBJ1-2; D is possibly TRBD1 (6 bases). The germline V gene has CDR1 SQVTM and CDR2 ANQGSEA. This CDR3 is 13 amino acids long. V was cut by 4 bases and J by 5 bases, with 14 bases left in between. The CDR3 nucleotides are TGCAGCGTTGCGTCGGGGGGCGGATATGGCTACACCTTC. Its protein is CSVASGGGYGYTF.

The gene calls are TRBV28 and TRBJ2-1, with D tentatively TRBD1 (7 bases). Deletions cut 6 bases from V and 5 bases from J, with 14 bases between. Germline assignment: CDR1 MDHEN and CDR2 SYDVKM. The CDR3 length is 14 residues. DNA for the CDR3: TGTGCCAGCAGAATGGGACAGCGGGACAATGAGCAGTTCTTC. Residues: CASRMGQRDNEQFF.

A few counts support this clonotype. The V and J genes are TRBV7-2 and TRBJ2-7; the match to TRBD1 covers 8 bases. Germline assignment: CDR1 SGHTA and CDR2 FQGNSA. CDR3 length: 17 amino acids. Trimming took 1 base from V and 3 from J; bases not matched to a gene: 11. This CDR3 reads CASSLVASGTGNYEQYF. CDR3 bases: TGTGCCAGCAGCTTAGTAGCTTCGGGGACAGGCAACTACGAGCAGTACTTC.

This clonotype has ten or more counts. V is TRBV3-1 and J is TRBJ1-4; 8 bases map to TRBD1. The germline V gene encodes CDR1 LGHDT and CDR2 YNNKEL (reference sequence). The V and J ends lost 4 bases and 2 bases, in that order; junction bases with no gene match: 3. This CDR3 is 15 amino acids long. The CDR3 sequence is CASSPRQGTNEKLFF. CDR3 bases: TGTGCCAGCAGCCCCCGACAGGGGACTAATGAAAAACTGTTTTTT.

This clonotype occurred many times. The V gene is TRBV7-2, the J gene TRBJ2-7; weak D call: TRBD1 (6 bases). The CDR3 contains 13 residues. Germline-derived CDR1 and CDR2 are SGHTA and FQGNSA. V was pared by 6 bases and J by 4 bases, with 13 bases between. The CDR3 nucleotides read TGTGCCAGCAGAGGACTGGGACATTACGAGCAGTACTTC. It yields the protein CASRGLGHYEQYF.